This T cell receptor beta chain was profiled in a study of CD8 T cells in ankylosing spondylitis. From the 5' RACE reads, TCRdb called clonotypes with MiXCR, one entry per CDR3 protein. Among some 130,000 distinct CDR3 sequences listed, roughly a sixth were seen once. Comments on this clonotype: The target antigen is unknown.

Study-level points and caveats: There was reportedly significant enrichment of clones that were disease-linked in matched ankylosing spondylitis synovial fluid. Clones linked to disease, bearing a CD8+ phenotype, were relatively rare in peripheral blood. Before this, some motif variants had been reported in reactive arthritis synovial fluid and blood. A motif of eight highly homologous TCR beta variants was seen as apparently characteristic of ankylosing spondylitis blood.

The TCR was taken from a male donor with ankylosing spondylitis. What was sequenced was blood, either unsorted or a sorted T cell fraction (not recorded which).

Here the CDR3 reads CASSMGSSYNEQFF. CDR3 nucleotide sequence: TGTGCCAGCAGCATGGGGAGCTCCTACAATGAGCAGTTCTTC. This chain links TRBV27 with TRBJ2-1; D possibly corresponds to TRBD2 (5 bases). Trimming cost V 6 bases and J 0 bases, with 9 bases left between them. This CDR3 contains 14 residues. CDR1 and CDR2 (germline): MNHEY, SMNVEV (reference sequence).